This TCR beta chain was recorded in a study of T cells in Graves' hyperthyroidism and ophthalmopathy. Study-wide points: Ophthalmopathy onset followed model prediction by a median approximately 6.2 months.

TCR beta CDR3 sequences were amplified from RNA transcripts. In the first-round RT-PCR of the TCR CDR3, the HTBI primer set was used. TCRdb re-called the multiplex PCR reads through MiXCR, storing one row per CDR3 protein. The table records 450,000 to 700,000 distinct CDR3 sequences, under 60% of them present only once. The study left out patients who had uncontrolled infection, other autoimmune disease, pregnancy or lactation. This CDR3 comprises 18 residues. The V and J ends lost 0 bases and 0 bases respectively, with 12 bases between them. The germline gives CDR1 LNHNV, CDR2 YYDKDF (reference sequence). Comments on this clonotype: The antigen is not known.

The chain has TRBV15 and TRBJ2-6; D gene unclear. Sequenced: peripheral blood or thyroid tissue (not recorded which). This TCR came from an adult woman with Graves' disease, either hyperthyroidism or ophthalmopathy (not recorded which). The CDR3 loop is CATSRDLAGDSGANVLTF. The CDR3 bases are TGTGCCACCAGCAGAGATCTCGCCGGAGACTCTGGGGCCAACGTCCTGACTTTC.